The 8 T cell receptor beta chains below all came from one sample that was sequenced in a study of CD4 T cells in relation to SARS-CoV-2 and coronaviruses. TCRdb's copy holds only in-frame clones and misses some; the assay was immunoSEQ multiplex PCR. The sample yields 30,000 to 45,000 clones, around 87% seen once. The sample taken for sequencing was memory CD4+ T cells from PBMCs. The receptors shown here come from an adult with COVID-19.

This chain uses TRBV6-6 with TRBJ1-2; D gene ambiguous. The CDR3 spans 14 residues. Trimming pared 6 bases from V and 3 bases from J, leaving 14 bases between. From germline, CDR1 is MNHNY and CDR2 SVGAGI (reference sequence). CDR3 residues: CASRPPPPDYGYTF. CDR3 bases: TGTGCCAGCAGGCCCCCCCCGCCGGACTATGGCTACACCTTC.

The chain has TRBV6-5 and TRBJ2-6, with D maybe TRBD1 (5 bases). This CDR3 contains 15 residues. The V end lost 6 bases, the J end lost 6 bases, and 15 bases lay between the germline ends. Germline values: CDR1 MNHEY, CDR2 SVGAGI. The CDR3 here is CASSLRQLTANVLTF. The CDR3 region has the DNA TGTGCCAGCAGCCTTAGACAGCTGACGGCCAACGTCCTGACTTTC.

This clone has a single count. The rearrangement uses TRBV29-1 and TRBJ2-1; 12 nucleotides agree with TRBD1. The CDR3 loop spans 13 amino acids. From germline, CDR1 is SQVTM and CDR2 ANQGSEA. In DNA form, the CDR3 reads TGCAGTGCCCGGGACAGGGGGCGTAATGAGCAGTTCTTC. This gives the protein CSARDRGRNEQFF.

The V gene is TRBV6-6, the J gene TRBJ1-2; maybe TRBD1 (6 bases). This CDR3 spans 13 amino acids. Germline-derived CDR1 and CDR2 are MNHNY and SVGAGI (reference sequence). V lost 6 bases, J lost 4 bases, and 12 bases lay in between. The CDR3 nucleotides read TGTGCCAGCAGAGAACAGGGTCCCTATGGCTACACCTTC. This sequence encodes CASREQGPYGYTF.

The chain carries TRBV29-1 and TRBJ2-7, with TRBD1 matching over 10 bases. CDR3 length: 15 amino acids. Per the germline V gene, CDR1 is SQVTM and CDR2 is ANQGSEA. The ends lost 3 bases at V and 4 bases at J; junction bases unmatched: 9. CDR3 nucleotides: TGCAGCGTTGAGCTCAGACAGGGGGCGCGGTACGAGCAGTACTTC. The encoded protein is CSVELRQGARYEQYF.

The V and J genes are TRBV5-1 and TRBJ2-5; weak D call: TRBD2 (5 bases). Germline lookup yields CDR1 SGHRS and CDR2 YFSETQ. The CDR3 extends over 14 amino acids. Trimming took 0 bases from V and 4 from J, leaving 10 bases between them. CDR3 sequence: CASSLGSGLETQYF. The CDR3 DNA reads TGCGCCAGCAGCTTGGGTTCGGGGTTAGAGACCCAGTACTTC.

This clone was picked up one time. The chain recombines TRBV6-5 with TRBJ2-4, with 7 positions matching TRBD1. CDR3 length equals 13 residues. Looked up from germline, CDR1 is MNHEY and CDR2 is SVGAGI. Trimming at V came to 6 bases and at J to 8 bases, leaving 7 bases not matched to a gene. DNA of the CDR3: TGTGCCAGCAGCGATACAGGGGTTTACATTCAGTACTTC. This translates into CASSDTGVYIQYF.

This clone was seen a handful of times. The chain carries TRBV5-1 and TRBJ2-7; D perhaps matches TRBD2 (7 bases). There are 15 residues in the CDR3. The germline V gene encodes CDR1 SGHRS and CDR2 YFSETQ. Trimming removed 7 bases from V and 6 bases from J, with 23 bases in between. CDR3 amino acids: CASAATGGAAGEQYF. The CDR3 region has the DNA TGCGCCAGCGCCGCGACGGGGGGCGCGGCTGGCGAGCAGTACTTC.